The source of this T cell receptor beta chain is a study of CXCR3-negative and CXCR3-positive naive CD8 T cells. General study findings and limits: TCR interaction strength was inferred from TRB CDR3 physicochemistry, as CD5 matched across naive subsets. Both naive subsets had comparably high diversity; memory CD8+ cells much lower. CXCR3-negative and CXCR3-positive naive cells shared comparable TRBV-TRBJ usage, but memory cells did not. Against CXCR3-negative naive cells, CXCR3-positive naive cells showed more hydrophobic TRB CDR3s.

Naive CD8+ T cells showed a CD45RO-CCR7+CD27+CD95- phenotype. UMI labels and 5' RACE were used to prepare the TRB cDNA libraries. Reprocessing the 5' RACE reads, TCRdb reports a single entry for every CDR3 protein and omits DNA. The table for this sample gives about 150,000 distinct CDR3 sequences. Comment on this clonotype: The antigen remains undetermined.

The germline V gene has CDR1 SGHVS and CDR2 FNYEAQ. This CDR3 is built from 13 residues. The clonotype originates from a human donor in good health. Some clones in this sample may be carry-over from other donors' samples. The sample comprised naive CXCR3+ CD8+ T cells from blood. Documented subset: CD45RO-CCR7+CD27+CD95- naive CD8+ T cells expressing CXCR3 (TNR3+). V and J are TRBV7-6 and TRBJ2-3. CDR3 protein: CASSLQAADTQYF.